These 16 T cell receptor beta chains came from one sample sequenced in a study of blood T cells in healthy people across ages (dated by TCRdb to between 2014 and 2017). The library was prepared using 5' RACE. Data came from an Illumina HiSeq 2500. A second PCR of about 7 to 12 cycles was run with a J-beta primer mix and a sample-barcoded 5' primer. Using fastp at Q25 and MiXCR, TCRdb reprocessed the public reads and kept productive beta chains. Rows matching on CDR3 protein sequence are summarized as one entry with the most common DNA and genes. The sample yields some 710,000 distinct CDR3 sequences; 22% were counted once. Around a fifth of the sample belongs to the ten largest clones. Sequencing input: blood. These receptors were taken from a man aged 70-80 years in good health.

V usage is TRBV5-1 and J usage is TRBJ2-5, with 7 bases fitting TRBD1. The J call may be mistaken, given a closer DNA end match to TRBJ2-7. Germline CDR1 is SGHRS and CDR2 is YFSETQ. The CDR3 is 15 residues long. The CDR3 loop reads CASSSQGDTSYEQYF. As DNA, the CDR3 is TGCGCCAGCAGCTCCCAGGGGGACACATCGTACGAGCAGTACTTC.

The table lists this clonotype with a few counts. The chain links TRBV14 to TRBJ1-2; 7 nucleotides match TRBD1. In germline, CDR1 is SGHDN, CDR2 FVKESK. The CDR3 has 15 residues. The V gene end was trimmed by 5 bases and the J gene end by 6 bases; junction bases not matched to a gene: 12. The CDR3 DNA follows: TGTGCCAGCAGCAACTTTCCCCAGGGGGTGGATGGCTACACCTTC. This sequence encodes CASSNFPQGVDGYTF.

This chain joins TRBV19 and TRBJ1-2; D not certain. Germline V gene sequence: CDR1 LNHDA, CDR2 SQIVND (reference sequence). V lost 7 bases and J lost 8, with 14 bases in between. The CDR3 runs 12 residues. The CDR3 reads CASTAVGLGYTF. The CDR3 DNA reads TGTGCCAGTACGGCTGTGGGGTTGGGCTACACCTTC. Full variable domain (missing parts from reference TRBV19 and TRBJ1-2): DGGITQSPKYLFRKEGQNVTLSCEQNLNHDAMYWYRQDPGQGLRLIYYSQIVNDFQKGDIAEGYSVSREKKESFPLTVTSAQKNPTAFYLCASTAVGLGYTFGSGTRLTVV.

The rearrangement links TRBV5-5 to TRBJ1-1; 9 nucleotides match TRBD1. V shed 0 bases, J shed 4 bases, and the junction held 1 base outside the gene matches. Germline loops: CDR1 SGHKS, CDR2 YYEKEE (reference sequence). The CDR3 is 14 residues long. The CDR3 protein is CASSLGDRVTEAFF. The CDR3 DNA is TGTGCCAGCAGCTTGGGGGACAGGGTCACTGAAGCTTTCTTT. Supplemented by reference TRBV5-5 and TRBJ1-1, the full variable domain reads DAGVTQSPTHLIKTRGQQVTLRCSPISGHKSVSWYQQVLGQGPQFIFQYYEKEERGRGNFPDRFSARQFPNYSSELNVNALLLGDSALYLCASSLGDRVTEAFFGQGTRLTVV.

The J gene is TRBJ2-3, the V gene TRBV11-2; TRBD2 might be the D (6 bases). With 4 bases removed from V and 4 bases from J, the gap between germline ends came to 12 bases. CDR1 is SGHAT, CDR2 FQNNGV, per germline. The CDR3 extends over 14 amino acids. The CDR3 is CASSSRGLPDTQYF. CDR3 bases: TGTGCCAGCAGCTCAAGAGGACTACCAGATACGCAGTATTTT.

J is TRBJ2-7 and V is TRBV12-3 or TRBV12-4; weak D call: TRBD2 (6 bases). This CDR3 region has 12 residues. V was trimmed by 3 bases and J by 5 bases, leaving 8 bases between them. This chain's CDR3 is CASSLEGNEQYV. The CDR3 nucleotides read TGTGCCAGCAGTTTGGAGGGGAACGAGCAGTACGTC.

CDR3 residues: CAISVGQDNSPLHF. CDR3 nucleotide sequence: TGTGCCATCAGTGTCGGACAGGATAATTCACCCCTCCACTTT. The chain uses TRBV10-3 and TRBJ1-6, with 7 nucleotides matching TRBD1. The J segment lost 5 bases and the V segment lost 4 bases, leaving 2 bases of the junction unmatched. CDR1 and CDR2 from the germline V gene are ENHRY and SYGVKD. The CDR3 contains 14 residues.

The chain uses TRBV5-5 and TRBJ2-3; no definite D call. V was cut by 0 bases and J by 2 bases, with 10 bases left in between. CDR3 length: 15 residues. The germline V gene has CDR1 SGHKS and CDR2 YYEKEE (reference sequence). CDR3 DNA sequence: TGTGCCAGCAGCTTGGATCAAGTTTCCACAGATACGCAGTATTTT. Translation: CASSLDQVSTDTQYF.

To note about this clonotype: At one end the junction does not follow the germline gene, possibly because of a read error. The rearrangement links TRBV20-1 to TRBJ2-7; D is uncertain. CDR3 length equals 14 residues. The germline gives CDR1 DFQATT, CDR2 SNEGSKA (reference sequence). This CDR3 is CSAGDFGFSYEQYF. CDR3 coding DNA: TGCAGTGCTGGAGATTTCGGATTTTCCTACGAGCAGTACTTC.

There are a few counts of this clonotype. The chain uses TRBV20-1 and TRBJ2-7; D call uncertain. Germline CDR1 and CDR2: DFQATT and SNEGSKA (reference sequence). The CDR3 has 12 amino acids. V shed 1 base and J shed 5 bases, with 9 bases lying between them. As DNA, the CDR3 is TGCAGTGCTAGAGGTCTCCGGGACGAGCAGTACGTC. Its protein product is CSARGLRDEQYV.

This chain connects TRBV12-3 or TRBV12-4 to TRBJ2-1, with TRBD2 matching 8 bases. V lost 10 bases, J lost 2 bases, and 7 bases stayed unmatched. CDR3 length equals 14 residues. The CDR3 protein is CAIVTGGTYNEQFF. CDR3 in DNA: TGTGCCATTGTAACGGGGGGGACCTACAATGAGCAGTTCTTC.

This chain connects TRBV6-6 to TRBJ2-5, with D perhaps TRBD2 (5 bases). This CDR3 contains 18 residues. Trimming stripped 4 bases from V and 3 bases from J, with 24 bases between. The germline gives CDR1 MNHNY, CDR2 SVGAGI (reference sequence). In DNA form, the CDR3 reads TGTGCCAGCAGTTCCCACGTCGGACGGGGAACGAGAGAAGAGACCCAGTACTTC. It encodes CASSSHVGRGTREETQYF.

The sample holds many counts of this clonotype. The chain couples TRBV24-1 to TRBJ2-5; 8 nucleotides align to TRBD1. V lost 3 bases to trimming and J lost 1 base; unmatched junction nucleotides: 3. Germline-derived CDR1 and CDR2 are KGHDR and SFDVKD. There are 15 residues in the CDR3. CDR3 sequence reads: CATSDPGQGQETQYF. In nucleotides, the CDR3 is TGTGCCACCAGTGATCCTGGACAGGGCCAAGAGACCCAGTACTTC.

J is TRBJ1-4 and V is TRBV18, with D uncertain. Germline V lookup: CDR1 KGHSH, CDR2 LQKENI. The V end was cut by 2 bases, the J end by 5 bases, with 9 bases between. The length of the CDR3 is 14 residues. The CDR3 here is CASSPLQLNEKLFF. The CDR3 DNA reads as TGTGCCAGCTCACCATTACAGCTCAATGAAAAACTGTTTTTT.

This clonotype has more than one count but fewer than ten. V is TRBV3-1 and J is TRBJ1-1; 10 bases fit TRBD1. This CDR3 has 14 residues. Germline V gene data show CDR1 as LGHDT and CDR2 as YNNKEL (reference sequence). Trimming cost V 2 bases and J 7 bases; bases outside gene matches: 4. In DNA, the CDR3 is TGTGCCAGCAGCCAACGACAGGGGGCAAATGAAGCTTTCTTT. It yields the protein CASSQRQGANEAFF.

This sequence joins TRBV9 and TRBJ1-4; unclear D gene. The CDR3 has 16 residues. Germline V CDR1 and CDR2: SGDLS, YYNGEE. The ends were cut back, 0 bases at V and 0 bases at J, with 9 bases in the middle. The CDR3 region is CASSVEAGATNEKLFF. In DNA form, the CDR3 reads TGTGCCAGCAGCGTAGAGGCAGGCGCAACTAATGAAAAACTGTTTTTT.